Shown below are 14 T cell receptor beta chains from a single sample sequenced in a study of PD-L1 blockade in urothelial cancer. The method was immunoSEQ multiplex PCR; TCRdb's version includes in-frame clones alone and lacks a portion of them. The sample shows tens of thousands of clones, 80% of them seen only once. Sequencing used PBMCs, obtained around atezolizumab (anti-PD-L1) treatment. These receptors were taken from a man between 45 and 60 years old with urothelial cancer.

The chain has TRBV25-1 and TRBJ1-5; 7 nucleotides line up with TRBD1. The CDR3 extends over 15 amino acids. The junction had 10 bases not matched to a gene; V was cut back by 5 bases and J by 6 bases. Germline values: CDR1 MGHDK, CDR2 SYGVNS. DNA of the CDR3: TGTGCCAGCAGTCGGGCAGGGGGAGTCGGTCAGCCCCAGCATTTT. Its translation: CASSRAGGVGQPQHF. Drawing the rest from reference TRBV25-1 and TRBJ1-5, the complete variable domain is EADIYQTPRYLVIGTGKKITLECSQTMGHDKMYWYQQDPGMELHLIHYSYGVNSTEKGDLSSESTVSRIRTEHFPLTLESARPSHTSQYLCASSRAGGVGQPQHFGDGTRLSIL.

The chain employs TRBV6-6 and TRBJ2-7; no reliable D call. Germline V gives CDR1 MNHNY, CDR2 SVGAGI (reference sequence). V lost 7 bases to trimming and J lost 4 bases, with 14 bases between them. This CDR3 has 13 amino acids. CDR3 amino acids: CASKVAPAYEQYV. The CDR3 bases are TGTGCCAGCAAGGTAGCACCGGCTTACGAGCAGTACGTC.

The chain couples TRBV4-1 to TRBJ1-1, with unresolved D. Germline CDR1 and CDR2: MGHRA and YSYEKL. The CDR3 totals 15 residues. Trimming took 0 bases from V and 5 from J, leaving 13 bases between them. For the CDR3, the DNA is TGCGCCAGCAGCCAAGATGGGCTGGGAGGAACTGAAGCTTTCTTT. Amino acid sequence: CASSQDGLGGTEAFF.

The rearrangement links TRBV5-1 to TRBJ2-3; D may be TRBD1 (5 bases). This CDR3 contains 16 residues. Looked up from germline, CDR1 is SGHRS and CDR2 is YFSETQ. V was shortened by 7 bases and J by 2 bases, with 20 bases between the two germline ends. Here the CDR3 DNA reads TGCGCCAGCGGGGAAAGGGGCGGAAGTAACACAGATACGCAGTATTTT. Its translation is CASGERGGSNTDTQYF.

V and J are TRBV30 and TRBJ2-5; weak D call: TRBD1 (5 bases). Trimming took 5 bases from V and 9 from J, leaving 13 bases between them. Looked up from germline, CDR1 is GTSNPN and CDR2 is SVGIG (reference sequence). The CDR3 is 11 residues long. CDR3 sequence: CAWETGRAQYF. For the CDR3, the DNA is TGTGCCTGGGAGACCGGCAGGGCCCAGTACTTC.

The V call is TRBV7-2, the J call TRBJ2-3, with 7 bases matching TRBD2. The trim removed 5 bases at V and 2 bases at J, leaving 7 bases unmatched. Germline CDR1 is SGHTA and CDR2 is FQGNSA. The CDR3 covers 15 residues. DNA of the CDR3: TGTGCCAGCAGCCGCGGCGGGAGACCCACAGATACGCAGTATTTT. Protein product: CASSRGGRPTDTQYF.

The chain combines TRBV5-1 with TRBJ2-1, with 7 bases lining up with TRBD1. J lost 5 bases, V lost 0 bases, and 11 bases had no gene match. CDR1 and CDR2 (germline): SGHRS, YFSETQ. The CDR3 sequence is 17 residues long. This CDR3 reads CASSLGYRDRPDNEQFF. The CDR3, as DNA: TGCGCCAGCAGCTTGGGGTACCGGGACAGACCCGACAATGAGCAGTTCTTC.

The genes are TRBV7-9 and TRBJ1-2; possible D gene TRBD1, 5 bases. Trimming took 4 bases from V and 7 from J, leaving 13 bases between them. This CDR3 has 13 residues. The V gene's germline CDR1 is SEHNR and CDR2 FQNEAQ (reference sequence). CDR3 sequence: CASSSVAGGGYTF. CDR3 in DNA: TGTGCCAGCAGCTCCGTCGCGGGGGGTGGCTACACCTTC.

This chain links TRBV6-1 with TRBJ2-7, with TRBD1 matching over 7 bases. Germline V gives CDR1 MNHNS, CDR2 SASEGT. Unmatched junction bases numbered 0, after V lost 1 base and J lost 3 bases. The CDR3 is made up of 13 amino acids. The CDR3 nucleotides are TGTGCCAGCAGTGAAGGGGACAGCTACGAGCAGTACGTC. Its protein product is CASSEGDSYEQYV.

This clone was detected only once. The chain carries TRBV6-6 and TRBJ1-6; 9 bases are a match to TRBD1. This CDR3 has 14 amino acids. Germline assignment: CDR1 MNHNY and CDR2 SVGAGI (reference sequence). V gave up 5 bases and J gave up 6 bases; unmatched junction bases: 2. CDR3 loop: CASSVQGANSPLHF. CDR3 in DNA: TGTGCCAGCAGTGTACAGGGGGCTAATTCACCCCTCCACTTT.

This clone has a handful of counts. V gene TRBV7-8 combines with J gene TRBJ1-1; 8 bases map to TRBD1. Per the germline V gene, CDR1 is SGHVS and CDR2 is FQNEAQ. The CDR3 runs 14 residues. Germline trimming cut 5 bases from V and 0 bases from J; bases unmatched to any gene: 2. The CDR3 loop is CASSTDRVNTEAFF. As DNA, the CDR3 is TGTGCCAGCAGCACGGACAGGGTGAACACTGAAGCTTTCTTT.

The CDR3 protein is CASSGRDRIYNEQFF. The CDR3 DNA reads TGTGCCAGCAGTGGTCGGGACAGGATATACAATGAGCAGTTCTTC. The rearrangement uses TRBV6-1 and TRBJ2-1; the match to TRBD1 covers 8 bases. The V gene's germline CDR1 is MNHNS and CDR2 SASEGT. The CDR3 sequence is 15 residues long. The ends lost 4 bases at V and 4 bases at J; junction bases unmatched: 6.

This chain uses TRBV14 with TRBJ2-7; possible D gene TRBD1, 6 bases. CDR1 and CDR2 (germline): SGHDN, FVKESK. This CDR3 spans 17 amino acids. The germline V and J ends were trimmed by 3 bases and 0 bases, with 18 bases remaining between them. CDR3 loop: CASSHDRSVRDSYEQYF. In DNA form, the CDR3 reads TGTGCCAGCAGCCATGACAGGTCGGTACGGGACTCCTACGAGCAGTACTTC.

This clone has a single count. V is TRBV5-8 and J is TRBJ1-2, with 8 bases aligning to TRBD1. Germline-derived CDR1 and CDR2 are SGHTS and YDEGEE. V dropped 4 bases and J dropped 8; count of bases not matched to a gene: 7. The CDR3 sequence is 13 residues long. CDR3: CASSPMRQGGYTF. The CDR3, as DNA: TGTGCCAGCAGCCCGATGCGACAGGGGGGCTACACCTTC.